The 30 T cell receptor beta chains below were found in one sample sequenced in a study of blood T cell repertoires in COVID-19. The table came from immunoSEQ multiplex PCR; TCRdb's copy has only in-frame clones and leaves some out. The sample shows roughly 230,000 clones, nearly 90% of them seen only once. Source material: peripheral blood. The source of these receptors is a woman in her thirties or forties who had recovered from COVID-19.

The V gene is TRBV18, the J gene TRBJ1-1, with a weak D call TRBD1 (5 bases). Germline CDR1 KGHSH, CDR2 LQKENI. CDR3 length: 13 amino acids. V was pared by 5 bases and J by 2 bases, with 9 bases between. The chain's CDR3 is CASSNTGNTEAFF. The CDR3 coding sequence is TGTGCCAGCTCAAATACAGGAAACACTGAAGCTTTCTTT. Based on the CDR3 plus reference TRBV18 and TRBJ1-1, the full variable domain is NAGVMQNPRHLVRRRGQEARLRCSPMKGHSHVYWYRQLPEEGLKFMVYLQKENIIDESGMPKERFSAEFPKEGPSILRIQQVVRGDSAAYFCASSNTGNTEAFFGQGTRLTVV.

This chain uses TRBV7-9 with TRBJ2-3, with D unclear. The V gene lost 7 bases and the J gene lost 2 bases, with 10 bases spanning the gap. The CDR3 has 13 residues. Germline V gene data show CDR1 as SEHNR and CDR2 as FQNEAQ (reference sequence). For the CDR3, the DNA is TGTGCCAGCATTCTGGCGGCCACAGATACGCAGTATTTT. Translation: CASILAATDTQYF.

This chain connects TRBV29-1 to TRBJ2-3, with 9 bases that match TRBD2. The germline V gene encodes CDR1 SQVTM and CDR2 ANQGSEA. This CDR3 comprises 13 residues. CDR3 bases: TGCACCCTGCGGGCGGGAGGGCAAGATACGCAGTATTTT. It encodes CTLRAGGQDTQYF.

Here the CDR3 DNA reads TGTGCCAGCAGTTACTCGAGGGCGGGGGAGACCCAGTACTTC. Translating gives CASSYSRAGETQYF. The gene calls are TRBV6-2 or TRBV6-3 and TRBJ2-5; tentative D call: TRBD2 (6 bases). This CDR3 comprises 14 residues. Germline CDR1 and CDR2: MNHEY and SVGEGT. The V end was cut by 0 bases, the J end by 5 bases, with 10 bases between.

The chain carries TRBV2 and TRBJ1-4, with D tentatively TRBD1 (5 bases). This CDR3 comprises 13 residues. CDR1 is SNHLY and CDR2 is FYNNEI in the germline V gene. Trimming took off 4 bases at V and 7 bases at J, with 10 bases between the two ends. This CDR3 reads CASSVSRAEKLFF. CDR3 coding DNA: TGTGCCAGCAGTGTTTCCAGGGCTGAAAAACTGTTTTTT.

The gene calls are TRBV27 and TRBJ1-5; possibly TRBD1 for D (6 bases). Germline CDR1 reads MNHEY; CDR2 reads SMNVEV (reference sequence). Trimming pared 1 base from V and 3 bases from J, leaving 13 bases between. The CDR3 covers 16 residues. CDR3 in DNA: TGTGCCAGCAGTTTATTCGGGGGGGCCACCAATCAGCCCCAGCATTTT. Its translation: CASSLFGGATNQPQHF.

This sequence joins TRBV5-8 and TRBJ2-5; 8 nucleotides match TRBD2. The CDR3 length is 16 residues. The junction had 11 bases not matched to a gene; V was cut back by 5 bases and J by 2 bases. Germline lookup yields CDR1 SGHTS and CDR2 YDEGEE. The CDR3 sequence: CASSRGRRAEQETQYF. Written as DNA, the CDR3 is TGTGCCAGCAGTCGCGGGAGGAGAGCTGAGCAAGAGACCCAGTACTTC. Drawing the rest from reference TRBV5-8 and TRBJ2-5, the complete variable domain is EAGVTQSPTHLIKTRGQQATLRCSPISGHTSVYWYQQALGLGLQFLLWYDEGEERNRGNFPPRFSGRQFPNYSSELNVNALELEDSALYLCASSRGRRAEQETQYFGPGTRLLVL.

The chain joins TRBV5-6 to TRBJ1-2, with no clear D. V lost 0 bases and J 7 bases, leaving 13 bases between the germline ends. The CDR3 loop spans 14 amino acids. CDR1 and CDR2 (germline): SGHDT, YYEEEE. The CDR3: CASSLASRLAGYTF. The CDR3 region has the DNA TGTGCCAGCAGCTTGGCCAGCAGGCTAGCTGGCTACACCTTC. Full variable domain (outside the CDR3, taken from reference TRBV5-6 and TRBJ1-2): DAGVTQSPTHLIKTRGQQVTLRCSPKSGHDTVSWYQQALGQGPQFIFQYYEEEERQRGNFPDRFSGHQFPNYSSELNVNALLLGDSALYLCASSLASRLAGYTFGSGTRLTVV.

As for this clone: One end of the junction is discordant with germline, which a read error may explain. The chain couples TRBV27 to TRBJ1-1; maybe TRBD1 (5 bases). The germline gives CDR1 MNHEY, CDR2 SMNVEV (reference sequence). The CDR3 consists of 18 residues. The CDR3 protein is CACSPGPTRDRTNTEAFF. CDR3 bases: TGTGCCTGCAGTCCGGGCCCCACCAGAGACAGAACGAACACTGAAGCTTTCTTT.

The chain uses TRBV11-2 and TRBJ2-5, with D perhaps matching TRBD2 (8 bases). The CDR3 consists of 16 residues. Trimming left V 6 bases short and J 5 bases short, with 22 bases between. Per germline, CDR1 SGHAT and CDR2 FQNNGV. The CDR3 loop reads CASRVGGGQIRETQYF. CDR3 coding DNA: TGTGCCAGCAGGGTCGGGGGGGGACAGATCCGGGAGACCCAGTACTTC.

The chain uses TRBV7-6 and TRBJ2-5; D not resolved. Between the trimmed V and J ends, which lost 1 base and 5 bases, there was a span of 14 bases. CDR3 length: 15 residues. Germline loops: CDR1 SGHVS, CDR2 FNYEAQ. The CDR3 loop is CASSLGLELWETQYF. In DNA, the CDR3 is TGTGCCAGCAGCTTAGGACTGGAACTTTGGGAGACCCAGTACTTC.

This chain uses TRBV5-3 with TRBJ2-7, with 10 positions matching TRBD1. TRBV5-3 qualifies as an ORF whose function is uncertain. CDR3 length: 15 amino acids. After removal of 4 bases from V and 5 bases from J, the junction contained 9 bases not matched to a gene. CDR3 coding DNA: TGTGCCAGAAGCGGACGGACAGGGGGTTACAACGAGCAGTACGTC. Its translation is CARSGRTGGYNEQYV.

This clone was recorded at least ten times. This rearrangement joins TRBV7-9 to TRBJ2-3; maybe TRBD1 (6 bases). CDR1 is SEHNR and CDR2 is FQNEAQ in the germline V gene (reference sequence). There are 15 residues in the CDR3. V shed 7 bases and J shed 1 base, with 15 bases lying between them. CDR3 in amino acids: CASTRGAGGTDTQYF. CDR3 in DNA: TGTGCCAGCACCCGTGGGGCAGGGGGCACAGATACGCAGTATTTT.

This chain uses TRBV2 with TRBJ2-2; 10 bases align to TRBD2. The V segment lost 5 bases and the J segment 5 bases; nucleotides outside the gene matches: 8. The V gene's germline CDR1 is SNHLY and CDR2 FYNNEI. The CDR3 consists of 16 residues. CDR3 sequence: CASSTQAGGPTGELFF. The CDR3 DNA sequence: TGTGCCAGCAGTACCCAAGCGGGGGGGCCAACCGGGGAGCTGTTTTTT.

V gene TRBV19 combines with J gene TRBJ1-2; D is uncertain. The V gene's germline CDR1 is LNHDA and CDR2 SQIVND (reference sequence). The V end lost 3 bases, the J end lost 4 bases, and 9 bases lay between the germline ends. This CDR3 is 13 amino acids long. The chain's CDR3 is CASSILGPYGYTF. In nucleotides, the CDR3 is TGTGCCAGTAGTATTCTGGGCCCCTATGGCTACACCTTC. The entire variable domain, with the rest obtained from reference TRBV19 and TRBJ1-2, is as follows: DGGITQSPKYLFRKEGQNVTLSCEQNLNHDAMYWYRQDPGQGLRLIYYSQIVNDFQKGDIAEGYSVSREKKESFPLTVTSAQKNPTAFYLCASSILGPYGYTFGSGTRLTVV.

This chain joins TRBV27 and TRBJ2-2, with 10 bases identical to TRBD2. V dropped 7 bases and J dropped 6; count of bases not matched to a gene: 17. This CDR3 contains 18 residues. CDR1 and CDR2 (germline): MNHEY, SMNVEV (reference sequence). CDR3 coding DNA: TGTGCCAGCACCCCCCTGAGGCTAGCGGGAGATGCCCCCGGGGAGCTGTTTTTT. Translating it yields CASTPLRLAGDAPGELFF.

The chain joins TRBV6-6 to TRBJ2-7; no clear D. With 6 bases removed from V and 7 bases from J, the gap between germline ends came to 13 bases. The germline gives CDR1 MNHNY, CDR2 SVGAGI (reference sequence). CDR3 length: 12 residues. CDR3 sequence reads: CASSPGGQEQYF. CDR3 nucleotides: TGTGCCAGCAGCCCTGGTGGGCAGGAGCAGTACTTC.

The rearrangement uses TRBV5-1 and TRBJ1-6, with 7 bases matching TRBD1. The germline V gene has CDR1 SGHRS and CDR2 YFSETQ. V was clipped by 4 bases and J by 7 bases; unmatched bases: 5. This CDR3 contains 14 residues. This CDR3 is CASSPGTDNSPLHF. DNA for the CDR3: TGCGCCAGCAGCCCAGGGACAGACAATTCACCCCTCCACTTT.

V gene TRBV5-6 combines with J gene TRBJ2-2; 9 bases fit TRBD2. This CDR3 is 18 amino acids long. Germline trimming cut 0 bases from V and 4 bases from J; bases unmatched to any gene: 10. Germline lookup yields CDR1 SGHDT and CDR2 YYEEEE. DNA for the CDR3: TGTGCCAGCAGCTTGGTCGCGGGGGGGCCGCGGAGCACCGGGGAGCTGTTTTTT. Its translation is CASSLVAGGPRSTGELFF.

The chain combines TRBV2 with TRBJ1-1, with unresolved D. Germline lookup yields CDR1 SNHLY and CDR2 FYNNEI. This CDR3 is built from 11 residues. V was shortened by 10 bases and J by 1 base, with 7 bases between the two germline ends. The CDR3 reads CATNRNTEAFF. CDR3 nucleotides: TGTGCCACCAACAGGAACACTGAAGCTTTCTTT. The full variable domain, with the rest looked up from reference TRBV2 and TRBJ1-1, is EPEVTQTPSHQVTQMGQEVILRCVPISNHLYFYWYRQILGQKVEFLVSFYNNEISEKSEIFDDQFSVERPDGSNFTLKIRSTKLEDSAMYFCATNRNTEAFFGQGTRLTVV.

This clone has just a few counts. The chain employs TRBV2 and TRBJ1-1, with D unclear. V was pared by 8 bases and J by 8 bases, with 15 bases between. Germline-derived CDR1 and CDR2 are SNHLY and FYNNEI. The CDR3 is 12 amino acids. Here the CDR3 DNA reads TGTGCCAGCCGAAGGCTCCTGAGGGAAGCTTTCTTT. This sequence encodes CASRRLLREAFF.

The V call is TRBV19, the J call TRBJ2-2, with D possibly being TRBD2 (6 bases). Trimming removed 2 bases from V and 0 bases from J, with 7 bases in between. The CDR3 totals 15 residues. Germline CDR1 and CDR2: LNHDA and SQIVND (reference sequence). The CDR3, as DNA: TGTGCCAGTAGTATACTAGCGTCGAACACCGGGGAGCTGTTTTTT. This codes for CASSILASNTGELFF.

The V and J genes are TRBV30 and TRBJ2-2; 8 positions agree with TRBD2. Germline V CDR1 and CDR2: GTSNPN, SVGIG (reference sequence). The V and J ends lost 4 bases and 3 bases, in that order; junction bases with no gene match: 7. This CDR3 is 15 amino acids long. CDR3 region: CAWKSGGGHTGELFF. As DNA, the CDR3 is TGTGCCTGGAAGAGTGGCGGGGGGCACACCGGGGAGCTGTTTTTT.

This sequence joins TRBV5-1 and TRBJ1-2; a weak D match, TRBD1 (5 bases). This CDR3 comprises 15 residues. Trimming removed 4 bases from V and 1 base from J, with 14 bases in between. CDR1 and CDR2 from the germline V gene are SGHRS and YFSETQ. CDR3 coding DNA: TGCGCCAGCAGCCGGGTCACAGGTCTTAACTATGGCTACACCTTC. Its protein product is CASSRVTGLNYGYTF.

The chain employs TRBV3-1 (or the pseudogene TRBV3-2) and TRBJ1-2; the D gene is possibly TRBD1 (5 bases). Germline lookup yields CDR1 LGHDT and CDR2 YNNKEL (reference sequence). V was shortened by 0 bases and J by 6 bases, with 14 bases between the two germline ends. This CDR3 contains 15 residues. This CDR3 is CASSQDTFGHNGYTF. The DNA for the CDR3 is TGTGCCAGCAGCCAAGATACCTTCGGACATAATGGCTACACCTTC.

This sequence joins TRBV5-1 and TRBJ2-1; weak D call: TRBD2 (6 bases). V was cut by 4 bases and J by 0 bases, with 11 bases left in between. CDR3 length: 15 amino acids. Germline CDR1 reads SGHRS; CDR2 reads YFSETQ. The CDR3 is CASSQEGSSYNEQFF. CDR3 nucleotides: TGCGCCAGCAGCCAGGAGGGAAGCTCCTACAATGAGCAGTTCTTC.

The CDR3 DNA follows: TGTGCCAGCAGTTACTCGAGCGGGGGCCAGCCTGAAGCTTTCTTT. Amino acid sequence: CASSYSSGGQPEAFF. The chain is built from TRBV6-5 and TRBJ1-1, with a tentative D call TRBD1 (6 bases). V shed 0 bases and J shed 6 bases, with 14 bases lying between them. This CDR3 region has 15 residues. Germline V gives CDR1 MNHEY, CDR2 SVGAGI.

V is TRBV18 and J is TRBJ1-2, with 9 bases identical to TRBD1. This CDR3 comprises 15 residues. CDR1 KGHSH and CDR2 LQKENI come from the germline V gene. V lost 6 bases to trimming and J lost 1 base; unmatched junction nucleotides: 6. CDR3 nucleotide sequence: TGTGCCAGCTCGCAACCGGGACAGGGTAACTATGGCTACACCTTC. This translates into CASSQPGQGNYGYTF.

The chain joins TRBV7-3 to TRBJ2-1, with D possibly matching TRBD2 (7 bases). There are 14 residues in the CDR3. V shed 0 bases and J shed 9 bases, with 12 bases lying between them. Germline V gene sequence: CDR1 SGHTA, CDR2 FQGTGA. The CDR3 here is CASSLTSGGGEQFF. CDR3 nucleotides: TGTGCCAGCAGCTTAACGTCGGGGGGCGGTGAGCAGTTCTTC.

V is TRBV5-1 and J is TRBJ2-2, with 7 bases fitting TRBD1. The V gene end was trimmed by 4 bases and the J gene end by 2 bases; junction bases not matched to a gene: 8. The CDR3 covers 16 residues. CDR1 is SGHRS and CDR2 is YFSETQ in the germline V gene. Here the CDR3 reads CASSPALGGNTGELFF. For the CDR3, the DNA is TGCGCCAGCAGCCCGGCGCTAGGGGGCAACACCGGGGAGCTGTTTTTT. The full variable domain, in which reference TRBV5-1 and TRBJ2-2 provide the parts outside the CDR3, is KAGVTQTPRYLIKTRGQQVTLSCSPISGHRSVSWYQQTPGQGLQFLFEYFSETQRNKGNFPGRFSGRQFSNSRSEMNVSTLELGDSALYLCASSPALGGNTGELFFGEGSRLTVL.